A selection of T cell receptor beta chains follows, all from one sample in a study of cytomegalovirus exposure and HLA in healthy donors. TCRdb's table, derived via immunoSEQ multiplex PCR, lists solely in-frame clones and lacks some. This sample has some 220,000 clones; roughly 89% occur once, and the top ten carry approximately 1%. Sequencing input: PBMCs. These receptors were collected from a woman aged 18-29 years in good health and CMV-seronegative. The CDR3 runs from the conserved cysteine through the conserved F or W. A D gene is named only where the DNA matches it firmly. Rows give clone size only sometimes, using once, few, many, or a class for an expanded clone.

>-|11|-|TRBV18|TRBJ2-5
TGTGCCAGCTCACCACCGAGGACCCAGTACTTC
CASSPPRTQYF
>-|16|once|TRBV15|TRBJ2-4
TGTGCCACCAGCAGCCGGGACACCAAAGCCAAAAACATTCAGTACTTC
CATSSRDTKAKNIQYF
>-|16|-|TRBV25-1|TRBJ2-2
TGTGCCAGCAGTGAATACTCGGGGGAGAGCACCGGGGAGCTGTTTTTT
CASSEYSGESTGELFF
>TRBD2|15|few|TRBV27|TRBJ2-5
TGTGCCAGCAGTTTCATATTTGGGGGGGAAGAGACCCAGTACTTC
CASSFIFGGEETQYF
>TRBD2|17|-|TRBV7-9|TRBJ2-5
TGTGCCAGCAGTACTCCCGGGACTAGCGGTTACCAAGAGACCCAGTACTTC
CASSTPGTSGYQETQYF
>-|17|once|TRBV5-8|TRBJ2-6
TGTGCCAGCAGCTTGGTTCAGTACAGCTCTGGGGCCAACGTCCTGACTTTC
CASSLVQYSSGANVLTF
>-|14|-|TRBV19|TRBJ1-4
TGTGCCAGTAGTATGGGGCAGGGTGGTGAAAAACTGTTTTTT
CASSMGQGGEKLFF
>TRBD2|17|-|TRBV4-3|TRBJ2-1
TGCGCCAGCAGCCAAGGACCAGCGGGAGACGGAGGTTATGAGCAGTTCTTC
CASSQGPAGDGGYEQFF
>-|13|-|TRBV7-6|TRBJ2-2
TGTGCCAGCAGGGAGGTGTACACCGGGGAGCTGTTTTTT
CASREVYTGELFF
>TRBD1|13|-|TRBV29-1|TRBJ2-3
TGCAGCGTTGGTGACAGGGGAACAGATACGCAGTATTTT
CSVGDRGTDTQYF
>TRBD2|15|-|TRBV27|TRBJ2-7
TGTGCCAGCAGTTGGGGACTAGCGGCCTACTACGAGCAGTACTTC
CASSWGLAAYYEQYF
>TRBD2|20|-|TRBV15|TRBJ2-3
TGTGCCACCAGCAGAGATCAAGTTAGCGGGAGGGCCTCGTATGCAGATACGCAGTATTTT
CATSRDQVSGRASYADTQYF
>-|15|-|TRBV13|TRBJ2-2
TGTGCCAGCAGCTTAGAGTCAGGGGAGCCCGGGGAGCTGTTTTTT
CASSLESGEPGELFF
>TRBD2|17|-|TRBV5-1|TRBJ2-3
TGCGCCAGCAGCTTAAGCCGGACTAGCCGGGGCACAGATACGCAGTATTTT
CASSLSRTSRGTDTQYF
>-|15|-|TRBV4-2|TRBJ1-1
TGTGCCAGCAGCCAAGACAACAGGCCCCCGACTGAAGCTTTCTTT
CASSQDNRPPTEAFF
>TRBD2|15|-|TRBV15|TRBJ2-3
TGTGCCACCAGCAGAGATCAGGGAGGGGCAGATACGCAGTATTTT
CATSRDQGGADTQYF
>-|14|-|TRBV19|TRBJ1-2
TGTGCCAGTAGTAGGGGCGACAGGTTCCATGGCTACACCTTC
CASSRGDRFHGYTF
>-|15|-|TRBV15|TRBJ2-7
TGTGCCACCAGCAGGATCAGGGTAAACTCCTACGAGCAGTACTTC
CATSRIRVNSYEQYF
>-|15|-|TRBV7-9|TRBJ2-2
TGTGCCAGCAGCTTAGCGGCAGGGTACACCGGGGAGCTGTTTTTT
CASSLAAGYTGELFF
>TRBD1|13|once|TRBV7-2|TRBJ1-2
TGTGCCAGCAGCTCAGATAACAGGGGTGGCTACACCTTC
CASSSDNRGGYTF
>TRBD2|17|once|TRBV27|TRBJ2-7
TGTGCCAGCAGGGGGATGTTGGGACTAGCGGAGTCCTACGAGCAGTACTTC
CASRGMLGLAESYEQYF
>-|15|-|TRBV6-4|TRBJ1-1
TGTGCCAGCAGTGACTCGCGAGGGGAGGGTACTGAAGCTTTCTTT
CASSDSRGEGTEAFF
>TRBD1|15|once|TRBV18|TRBJ1-1
TGTGCCAGCTCCTCGAGACAGGGGAGAGTCGCTGAAGCTTTCTTT
CASSSRQGRVAEAFF
>TRBD1|15|-|TRBV19|TRBJ1-3
TGTGCCAGTAGTCGGAAAGGGACAGCTGGAAACACCATATATTTT
CASSRKGTAGNTIYF
>-|13|-|TRBV15|TRBJ2-7
TGTGCCACCGGTATGGCGGTAGCCTACGAGCAGTACTTC
CATGMAVAYEQYF
>TRBD2|16|-|TRBV6-6|TRBJ2-1
TGTGCCAGCAACGCCGGACTAGCGGGAGGGGTCAATGAGCAGTTCTTC
CASNAGLAGGVNEQFF
>TRBD2|15|-|TRBV5-4|TRBJ2-7
TGTGCCAGCAGCGAAACCGGGACTACCGCCTACGAGCAGTACTTC
CASSETGTTAYEQYF
>-|16|-|TRBV7-9|TRBJ2-7
TGTTCCAGCAGCAAAGAAGGCGGCAGGGCCCCCTACGAGCAGTACTTC
CSSSKEGGRAPYEQYF
>TRBD1|16|-|TRBV7-9|TRBJ2-7
TGTTCCAGCAGCCCCAATTACAGGGGGGTACTTTACGAGCAGTACTTC
CSSSPNYRGVLYEQYF
>TRBD1|16|-|TRBV6-6|TRBJ1-5
TGTGCCAGCAGAGCCGGGACAGGATCTAGCAATCAGCCCCAGCATTTT
CASRAGTGSSNQPQHF
>-|15|once|TRBV27|TRBJ1-1
TGTGCCAGCTGTCCGGCAGGAACAATGAACACTGAAGCTTTCTTT
CASCPAGTMNTEAFF
>-|15|-|TRBV6-5|TRBJ1-5
TGTGCCAGCAGCCGCACAGGGCTGAGCAATCAGCCCCAGCATTTT
CASSRTGLSNQPQHF
>TRBD2|12|-|TRBV10-2|TRBJ2-7
TGCGCCAGCGGGGGGACTACTTACGAGCAGTACTTC
CASGGTTYEQYF
>-|15|-|TRBV4-1|TRBJ2-7
TGCGCCAGCAGCCAAGTAGGGGCGGCTTCCTACGAGCAGTACTTC
CASSQVGAASYEQYF
>-|18|-|TRBV6-1|TRBJ1-5
TGTGCCAGCAGTGAAGGGTATAGGGGAGGGTTTAGGAATCAGCCCCAGCATTTT
CASSEGYRGGFRNQPQHF
>TRBD1|15|-|TRBV5-6|TRBJ2-2
TGTGCCAGCAGCTGGACAGGTCGAAACACCGGGGAGCTGTTTTTT
CASSWTGRNTGELFF
>TRBD1|18|-|TRBV18|TRBJ1-3
TGTGCCAGCTCACCACCGGGACAGCCCCTACCCTCTGGAAACACCATATATTTT
CASSPPGQPLPSGNTIYF
>TRBD1|13|-|TRBV6-5|TRBJ1-1
TGTGCCAGCAGTAGGGACAGGCGCGCTGAAGCTTTCTTT
CASSRDRRAEAFF
>TRBD1|14|-|TRBV7-6|TRBJ2-7
TGTGCCAGCAGCCTACAGGGGCTTGGCTACGAGCAGTACTTC
CASSLQGLGYEQYF
>-|18|-|TRBV29-1|TRBJ1-1
TGCAGCGTTGAAGACACAGGTTTCCCCGAGTGGGGGAACACTGAAGCTTTCTTT
CSVEDTGFPEWGNTEAFF
>TRBD1|15|-|TRBV6-6|TRBJ1-5
TGTGCCAGCAGTTACGGACAGGGAGGCAATCAGCCCCAGCATTTT
CASSYGQGGNQPQHF
>-|18|-|TRBV14|TRBJ1-1
TGTGCCAGCAGCCAAGAAAGGTCAGGGGTCGGTTCCGTAACTGAAGCTTTCTTT
CASSQERSGVGSVTEAFF
>-|13|-|TRBV11-2|TRBJ1-1
TGTGCCAGCAGGTTAAGACTCAACACTGAAGCTTTCTTT
CASRLRLNTEAFF
>-|16|-|TRBV4-3|TRBJ1-2
TGCGCCAGCAGCCAAGATACAGGGTGGAGGAACTATGGCTACACCTTC
CASSQDTGWRNYGYTF
>-|16|-|TRBV4-3|TRBJ1-2
TGCGCCAGCAGCCAAGGCGGTCAGAGTTCTAACTATGGCTACACCTTC
CASSQGGQSSNYGYTF
>TRBD2|14|-|TRBV9|TRBJ2-1
TGTGCCAGCAGCGTCGGACTAGCGGGGGGCGCTTGGATCTTC
CASSVGLAGGAWIF
>-|16|-|TRBV7-2|TRBJ2-2
TGTGCCAGCAGCCCGGGGGGCCAGGGGGCGTCCGGGGAGCTGTTTTTT
CASSPGGQGASGELFF
>-|14|-|TRBV2|TRBJ1-2
TGTGCCAGCAGTGTTCAGGGGTCATTGGATGGCTACACCTTC
CASSVQGSLDGYTF